The rows below give T cell receptor beta chains drawn from one sample of a study of blood T cell repertoires in COVID-19. Clones were sequenced by immunoSEQ multiplex PCR, and TCRdb holds only the in-frame ones, with some missing. The sample contains a few hundred thousand clones, roughly nine tenths of which appear only once. What was sequenced was PBMCs or T cells enriched from blood (not recorded which). The receptors were sampled from a man aged 18 to 29 who had recovered from COVID-19. Each CDR3 is given with its conserved first and last residue. A D gene is named only where the DNA matches it firmly. Only part of the rows carry a size: once, few, many, or a class if the clone is expanded.

D gene | J gene | V gene | clone size | CDR3 protein | CDR3 DNA
- | TRBJ2-2 | TRBV5-1 | - | CASSLFLAGNTGELFF | TGCGCCAGCAGCTTGTTTCTGGCGGGGAACACCGGGGAGCTGTTTTTT
- | TRBJ2-1 | TRBV3-1/TRBV3-2 | - | CASSNDIGSYNEQFF | TGTGCCAGCAGCAACGACATTGGTTCCTACAATGAGCAGTTCTTC
- | TRBJ1-3 | TRBV3-1/TRBV3-2 | - | CASSQGSLISGNTIYF | TGTGCCAGCAGCCAAGGGTCACTGATCTCTGGAAACACCATATATTTT
TRBD2 | TRBJ2-2 | TRBV5-1 | - | CASGRRGGTNTGELFF | TGCGCCAGCGGAAGGCGCGGGGGAACGAACACCGGGGAGCTGTTTTTT
- | TRBJ1-2 | TRBV2 | - | CASNLGQLQGYGYTF | TGTGCCAGCAACCTGGGGCAGCTCCAGGGCTATGGCTACACCTTC
- | TRBJ1-5 | TRBV7-2 | - | CASSLDYRGGLGNQPQHF | TGTGCCAGCAGCTTAGATTATCGGGGAGGTTTAGGCAATCAGCCCCAGCATTTT
- | TRBJ1-5 | TRBV5-5 | - | CASSLVSGNQPQHF | TGTGCCAGCAGCTTGGTCTCAGGCAATCAGCCCCAGCATTTT
- | TRBJ1-1 | TRBV5-5 | - | CASSLNGGYTEAFF | TGTGCCAGCAGCTTGAATGGGGGCTACACTGAAGCTTTCTTT
- | TRBJ1-1 | TRBV7-8 | - | CASSWGQGNTEAFF | TGTGCCAGCAGCTGGGGGCAGGGGAACACTGAAGCTTTCTTT
- | TRBJ2-2 | TRBV18 | - | CASSPESTGTNTGELFF | TGTGCCAGCTCACCAGAATCGACAGGAACGAACACCGGGGAGCTGTTTTTT
- | TRBJ1-6 | TRBV10-3 | once | CAISENGVHSPLHF | TGTGCCATCAGTGAGAACGGGGTTCACTCACCCCTCCACTTT
- | TRBJ1-6 | TRBV19 | once | CASSIGYSPLHF | TGTGCCAGTAGTATCGGGTATTCACCCCTCCACTTT
TRBD1 | TRBJ1-5 | TRBV6-5 | - | CASSRTGGGQPQHF | TGTGCCAGCAGCCGCACAGGGGGCGGTCAGCCCCAGCATTTT
TRBD2 | TRBJ2-1 | TRBV11-3 | - | CASSPGLAGGEQFF | TGTGCCAGCAGCCCGGGACTAGCGGGGGGTGAGCAGTTCTTC
- | TRBJ2-3 | TRBV5-1 | - | CASSLGRGSSTDTQYF | TGCGCCAGCAGCCTGGGCCGAGGGAGTTCCACAGATACGCAGTATTTT
TRBD1 | TRBJ1-5 | TRBV4-1 | once | CASSQDGKGAQPQHF | TGCGCCAGCAGCCAAGATGGAAAGGGGGCTCAGCCCCAGCATTTT
- | TRBJ1-6 | TRBV7-2 | - | CASSLAAGGGRGSPLHF | TGTGCCAGCAGCTTAGCAGCCGGGGGGGGGAGAGGTTCACCCCTCCACTTT
TRBD1 | TRBJ2-7 | TRBV24-1 | - | CATSEDGQGASRYF | TGTGCCACCAGTGAGGACGGACAGGGGGCCAGCCGGTACTTC
TRBD1 | TRBJ1-5 | TRBV7-2 | - | CASSPGQGNQPQHF | TGTGCCAGCAGCCCGGGACAGGGCAATCAGCCCCAGCATTTT
- | TRBJ2-1 | TRBV24-1 | once | CATSDSGQASVYNEQFF | TGTGCCACCAGTGATTCCGGCCAGGCTAGCGTATACAATGAGCAGTTCTTC
- | TRBJ2-6 | TRBV23-1 | - | CASSRPPGGSLSSGANVLTF | TGCGCCAGCAGTCGCCCCCCTGGGGGCAGCCTATCCTCTGGGGCCAACGTCCTGACTTTC
- | TRBJ1-1 | TRBV7-3 | - | CASSTDRNTEAFF | TGTGCCAGCAGCACCGACAGGAACACTGAAGCTTTCTTT
- | TRBJ1-6 | TRBV3-1/TRBV3-2 | - | CASSLSQNSPLHF | TGTGCCAGCAGCCTATCACAGAATTCACCCCTCCACTTT
TRBD2 | TRBJ2-1 | TRBV2 | - | CASRVGLAHNEQFF | TGTGCCAGCAGGGTTGGACTAGCTCACAATGAGCAGTTCTTC
- | TRBJ2-1 | TRBV7-9 | - | CASSSNLGAYNEQFF | TGTGCCAGCAGCTCCAACCTCGGAGCATACAATGAGCAGTTCTTC
- | TRBJ1-3 | TRBV3-1/TRBV3-2 | - | CASSQAPRARKSGNTIYF | TGTGCCAGCAGCCAAGCACCCAGGGCTAGGAAATCTGGAAACACCATATATTTT
- | TRBJ1-5 | TRBV19 | few | CASSIGASNQPQHF | TGTGCCAGTAGTATAGGGGCTAGCAATCAGCCCCAGCATTTT
- | TRBJ1-2 | TRBV6-2/TRBV6-3 | - | CASSDQETSNYGYTF | TGTGCCAGCAGTGATCAGGAAACTTCTAACTATGGCTACACCTTC
TRBD1 | TRBJ2-7 | TRBV5-6 | - | CASSFGDRAYEQYF | TGTGCCAGCAGCTTCGGGGACAGGGCCTACGAGCAGTACTTC
- | TRBJ2-7 | TRBV7-3 | - | CASTSDTGEQYF | TGTGCCAGCACCTCGGACACAGGGGAGCAGTACTTC
- | TRBJ2-1 | TRBV5-1 | - | CASSHDYSSYNEQFF | TGCGCCAGCAGCCACGACTATTCCTCCTACAATGAGCAGTTCTTC
- | TRBJ1-2 | TRBV29-1 | - | CSVEVWGRPNANYGYTF | TGCAGCGTTGAAGTTTGGGGCAGGCCTAACGCTAACTATGGCTACACCTTC
TRBD1 | TRBJ2-4 | TRBV5-1 | - | CASSRGAGTGEGIQYF | TGCGCCAGCAGCAGAGGAGCCGGGACAGGAGAGGGCATTCAGTACTTC
TRBD2 | TRBJ2-2 | TRBV4-2 | - | CASSQQILAGGLPGELFF | TGTGCCAGCAGCCAACAAATTTTAGCGGGAGGGCTCCCCGGGGAGCTGTTTTTT
- | TRBJ2-7 | TRBV12-3/TRBV12-4 | - | CASSPGVFYEQYF | TGTGCCAGCAGTCCCGGTGTCTTCTACGAGCAGTACTTC
- | TRBJ1-2 | TRBV7-8 | - | CASSLMRTVNYGYTF | TGTGCCAGCAGCTTAATGAGGACTGTTAACTATGGCTACACCTTC
- | TRBJ1-6 | TRBV6-5 | once | CASSYGSQVGSPLHF | TGTGCCAGCAGTTACGGTTCACAGGTCGGTTCACCCCTCCACTTT
TRBD1 | TRBJ1-1 | TRBV29-1 | - | CSAEGQGNTEAFF | TGCAGCGCAGAGGGACAGGGGAACACTGAAGCTTTCTTT
TRBD1 | TRBJ1-5 | TRBV6-2/TRBV6-3 | - | CASSIVPGQGWDQPQHF | TGTGCCAGCAGTATAGTCCCCGGACAGGGGTGGGATCAGCCCCAGCATTTT
TRBD1 | TRBJ1-2 | TRBV3-1/TRBV3-2 | - | CASSQRAGQGSGYTF | TGTGCCAGCAGCCAGCGCGCGGGACAGGGAAGTGGCTACACCTTC
- | TRBJ2-7 | TRBV28 | - | CASSLDGTPSYEQYF | TGTGCCAGCAGTTTAGACGGGACACCTTCCTACGAGCAGTACTTC
TRBD1 | TRBJ2-7 | TRBV28 | - | CASKYGGQGFSYEQYF | TGTGCCAGCAAGTATGGAGGACAGGGCTTTTCCTACGAGCAGTACTTC
- | TRBJ2-1 | TRBV3-1/TRBV3-2 | once | CASRSSGFPADEQFF | TGTGCCAGCCGCTCCAGCGGGTTCCCCGCTGATGAGCAGTTCTTC
TRBD1 | TRBJ1-1 | TRBV7-9 | - | CASSSQGAHTEAFF | TGTGCCAGCAGCTCACAGGGGGCCCACACTGAAGCTTTCTTT
TRBD1 | TRBJ1-2 | TRBV9 | - | CASSLDSTGRDGYTF | TGTGCCAGCAGCCTCGATTCGACAGGGAGAGATGGCTACACCTTC